This T cell receptor beta chain was identified during a study of response to subunit inactivated influenza vaccine. General observations from the study: Authors suggested seasonal influenza vaccinations each recruit few new T cells.

In TCRdb, the RT-PCR reads were re-called with MiXCR into one record per CDR3 protein. The sample yields about half a million distinct CDR3 sequences, roughly 27% seen once. The CDR3 runs 15 residues. The germline V and J ends were trimmed by 4 bases and 4 bases, with 17 bases remaining between them. Germline CDR1 reads SGHRS; CDR2 reads YFSETQ. On this clonotype: What it binds is unknown.

Source: CD4+ T cells sorted from PBMCs, taken 4 to 6 days after vaccination. The clonotype was recovered from a man aged 50 or older who received an inactivated influenza vaccine. The genes are TRBV5-1 and TRBJ1-1, with a weak D call TRBD1 (5 bases). For the CDR3, the DNA is TGCGCCAGCAGCCCCGCCTCCGGGGGTTTCACTGAAGCTTTCTTT. Translating it yields CASSPASGGFTEAFF.